This TCR beta chain came from a study of lymphopenia after photon versus proton radiotherapy. Study-wide points: Only patients who died were analyzed for survival; proton advantage is unproven. Larger post-nadir TCR diversity loss correlated inversely with survival in deceased patients. Proton therapy kept repertoires fairly stable, unlike photons, which gained effector/memory cells. Post-nadir diversity loss with photons came from oligoclonal expansion, particularly CD8+ Temra cells.

Trimming took 6 bases from V and 3 from J, leaving 12 bases between them. Germline V gene lookup returns CDR1 MGHRA and CDR2 YSYEKL. The CDR3 runs to 13 residues. Sequencing was performed with immunoSEQ multiplex PCR; in TCRdb, only in-frame clones are kept and a portion is missing. The data contain tens of thousands of clones, about 88% of them singletons. With respect to this clone: The target antigen is unknown. This specimen includes other DNA sequences encoding the same CDR3.

The gene calls are TRBV4-1 and TRBJ2-7; possibly TRBD2 for D (5 bases). The clonotype was recovered from a woman aged 70-85 years with pancreatic cancer. Some clones in this sample may be carry-over from other donors' samples. The sample consisted of peripheral blood, taken from a patient treated with proton-based radiotherapy. This CDR3 reads CASSPKGSYEQYF. The CDR3 coding sequence is TGCGCCAGCAGTCCCAAAGGGAGCTACGAGCAGTACTTC.